The 20 T cell receptor beta chains below all came from one sample that was sequenced in a study of regulatory T cells in long-lasting Graves disease. Assembly of TCR beta libraries relied on iRepertoire HTBI primers together with Arm-PCR of CDR3 regions. MiXCR was run by TCRdb on the multiplex PCR reads, yielding one entry per CDR3 protein. The sample includes a few hundred thousand distinct CDR3 sequences, approximately 23% of them seen just once. Time point here: persistent/refractory GD, antithyroid drugs over 5 years with positive TRAb. From PBMCs, RNA was extracted and then used to make the TCR library. The sample in question was peripheral blood mononuclear cells (PBMCs), obtained when the disease was refractory, from a patient treated with antithyroid drugs. These receptors all come from a woman aged 35 to 49 with Graves disease.

This clonotype appeared a few times. This rearrangement joins TRBV29-1 to TRBJ2-4; the D is unclear. Germline CDR1 SQVTM, CDR2 ANQGSEA. This CDR3 is built from 12 residues. V was clipped by 2 bases and J by 7 bases, with 9 bases between them. The CDR3 is CSVEYGFNIQYF. CDR3 in DNA: TGCAGCGTTGAATATGGGTTCAACATTCAGTACTTC.

The table lists this clonotype with many counts. The rearrangement uses TRBV2 and TRBJ2-7; D remains unclear. Trimming took off 8 bases at V and 6 bases at J, with 8 bases between the two ends. Per the germline V gene, CDR1 is SNHLY and CDR2 is FYNNEI. This CDR3 has 10 amino acids. The CDR3 DNA reads TGTGCCAGCTGGAAGTCCGAGCAGTACTTC. Translation gives CASWKSEQYF.

The sample holds many counts of this clonotype. The chain joins TRBV2 to TRBJ2-5, with D uncertain. Trimming took off 7 bases at V and 4 bases at J, with 16 bases between the two ends. Germline V gene lookup returns CDR1 SNHLY and CDR2 FYNNEI. There are 14 residues in the CDR3. The CDR3 spells CASMERWGPETQYF. In DNA, the CDR3 is TGTGCCAGCATGGAACGGTGGGGTCCAGAGACCCAGTACTTC.

CDR3 nucleotides: TGTGCCAGCGGACAGGTCCGAGAGACCCAGTACTTC. Encoded protein: CASGQVRETQYF. V is TRBV2 and J is TRBJ2-5; 7 bases fit TRBD1. Per germline, CDR1 SNHLY and CDR2 FYNNEI. The CDR3 sequence is 12 residues long. Unmatched junction bases numbered 4, after V lost 8 bases and J lost 4 bases.

This clonotype was detected a few times. The J gene is TRBJ2-7, the V gene TRBV11-1; possible D gene TRBD1, 7 bases. From germline, CDR1 is SGHAT and CDR2 FQDESV (reference sequence). Trimming left V 8 bases short and J 1 base short, with 18 bases between. This CDR3 region has 15 residues. CDR3 region: CASGPSGGLSYEQYF. The DNA of the CDR3 is TGTGCCAGCGGCCCCTCAGGGGGGCTTTCCTACGAGCAGTACTTC.

This clonotype was recorded many times. The rearrangement links TRBV28 to TRBJ2-7; 13 bases are shared with TRBD2. The CDR3 runs 21 residues. Germline assignment: CDR1 MDHEN and CDR2 SYDVKM. The V segment lost 4 bases and the J segment 0 bases; nucleotides outside the gene matches: 18. The CDR3 loop reads CASSSISRGLAGAQGSYEQYF. CDR3 in DNA: TGTGCCAGCAGTTCTATCTCTCGCGGACTAGCGGGAGCGCAGGGCTCCTACGAGCAGTACTTC.

This clonotype was recorded at least ten times. The V gene is TRBV6-1, the J gene TRBJ1-2; D not certain. Trimming removed 4 bases at V and 0 bases at J, with 9 bases between. The CDR3 has 14 residues. Germline loops: CDR1 MNHNS, CDR2 SASEGT. The CDR3 DNA follows: TGTGCCAGCAGTGCTGGCAGGCCTAACTATGGCTACACCTTC. This codes for CASSAGRPNYGYTF.

This clonotype was observed many times. The gene calls are TRBV28 and TRBJ1-4, with 10 nucleotides matching TRBD1. The CDR3 length is 16 residues. Germline assignment: CDR1 MDHEN and CDR2 SYDVKM. V trimming: 6 bases; J trimming: 8 bases; junction bases outside the gene matches: 12. CDR3 sequence reads: CASSLPWGQGKEKLFF. In DNA form, the CDR3 reads TGTGCCAGCAGCCTCCCGTGGGGACAGGGGAAAGAAAAACTGTTTTTT.

CDR3 region: CASSFQGDSQPQHF. The DNA of the CDR3 is TGTGCCAGCAGCTTTCAGGGGGACAGTCAGCCCCAGCATTTT. The V gene is TRBV7-9, the J gene TRBJ1-5, with TRBD1 matching over 7 bases. The CDR3 has 14 amino acids. The V gene's germline CDR1 is SEHNR and CDR2 FQNEAQ (reference sequence). Trimming cost V 3 bases and J 6 bases; bases outside gene matches: 5.

This clonotype has just a few counts. The chain couples TRBV5-1 to TRBJ2-2; D unresolved. The CDR3 length is 16 residues. Germline V gene data show CDR1 as SGHRS and CDR2 as YFSETQ. Deletions cut 0 bases from V and 6 bases from J, with 15 bases between. CDR3 region: CASSLDGLSDAGELFF. The CDR3 DNA sequence: TGCGCCAGCAGCTTGGACGGCCTTTCCGACGCCGGGGAGCTGTTTTTT.

This clonotype was found many times. The chain combines TRBV29-1 with TRBJ2-7; TRBD2 matches at 10 bases. Trimming removed 2 bases from V and 3 bases from J; junction bases left unmatched: 4. CDR3 length equals 14 residues. CDR1 and CDR2 from the germline V gene are SQVTM and ANQGSEA. CDR3 sequence: CSVERLAGYYEQYF. In DNA form, the CDR3 reads TGCAGCGTTGAACGACTAGCGGGTTACTACGAGCAGTACTTC.

This clonotype was observed at least ten times. V is TRBV28 and J is TRBJ2-5; 14 bases align to TRBD2. CDR1 and CDR2 (germline): MDHEN, SYDVKM. The CDR3 consists of 16 residues. The V segment lost 2 bases and the J segment 1 base; nucleotides outside the gene matches: 0. The CDR3 coding sequence is TGTGCCAGCAGTTTAGGACTAGCGGGAGGCCAAGAGACCCAGTACTTC. Translating it yields CASSLGLAGGQETQYF.

This clonotype came up many times. The CDR3 nucleotides are TGTGCCAGCAGCGGTTGGACTATTAAAGAGACCCAGTACTTC. It translates to CASSGWTIKETQYF. J is TRBJ2-5 and V is TRBV11-2; maybe TRBD2 (6 bases). The CDR3 consists of 14 residues. Trimming took 5 bases from V and 3 from J, leaving 13 bases between them. Looked up from germline, CDR1 is SGHAT and CDR2 is FQNNGV.

This clonotype was seen more than once but under ten times. The chain couples TRBV15 to TRBJ2-3, with D possibly matching TRBD2 (6 bases). Trimming shortened V by 0 bases and J by 3 bases, and 13 bases separated the two germline ends. The CDR3 runs 16 residues. Germline loops: CDR1 LNHNV, CDR2 YYDKDF (reference sequence). DNA of the CDR3: TGTGCCACCAGCAGAGATGGCCAGGGAGGAACAGATACGCAGTATTTT. It specifies CATSRDGQGGTDTQYF.

This clonotype was detected ten times or more. This chain links TRBV29-1 with TRBJ2-2; D gene uncertain. V lost 4 bases to trimming and J lost 0 bases, with 12 bases between them. Per the germline V gene, CDR1 is SQVTM and CDR2 is ANQGSEA. CDR3 length: 15 residues. CDR3 sequence: CSVAPLLPNTGELFF. The CDR3 coding sequence is TGCAGCGTTGCTCCGTTACTACCGAACACCGGGGAGCTGTTTTTT.

There are many counts of this clonotype. The rearrangement joins TRBV12-3 or TRBV12-4 to TRBJ1-5, with TRBD1 identical over 9 bases. J was trimmed by 6 bases and V by 6 bases; bases with no gene match: 15. CDR3 length: 17 amino acids. Written as DNA, the CDR3 is TGTGCCAGCAGCCCGGGACAGGGTCCCCCTGGGGGTCAGCCCCAGCATTTT. It encodes CASSPGQGPPGGQPQHF.

CDR3 in amino acids: CSAREPTGGYTGELFF. The CDR3 region has the DNA TGCAGTGCTAGAGAACCGACAGGGGGTTACACCGGGGAGCTGTTTTTT. The V call is TRBV20-1, the J call TRBJ2-2; 9 positions agree with TRBD1. This CDR3 comprises 16 residues. V lost 0 bases and J lost 3; bases outside the gene matches: 5. Germline CDR1 DFQATT, CDR2 SNEGSKA (reference sequence).

In its sample, this clonotype was seen a few times. The J gene is TRBJ1-1, the V gene TRBV29-1; a possible D gene is TRBD1 (5 bases). Germline V gene lookup returns CDR1 SQVTM and CDR2 ANQGSEA. The V end lost 4 bases, the J end lost 0 bases, and 9 bases lay between the germline ends. The CDR3 sequence is 13 residues long. The CDR3 is CSVGRDLNTEAFF. CDR3 DNA: TGCAGCGTTGGCAGGGATTTGAACACTGAAGCTTTCTTT.

This clonotype showed up just a few times. This sequence joins TRBV6-1 and TRBJ2-7; 13 positions agree with TRBD2. The V gene's germline CDR1 is MNHNS and CDR2 SASEGT. This CDR3 is 17 amino acids long. J was trimmed by 2 bases and V by 3 bases; bases with no gene match: 7. The CDR3 sequence: CASSEWTSGSYAYEQYF. The CDR3 DNA reads TGTGCCAGCAGTGAGTGGACTAGCGGGAGTTACGCCTACGAGCAGTACTTC.

This clonotype was seen many times. V usage is TRBV28 and J usage is TRBJ2-2; the D is unclear. This CDR3 region has 13 residues. Per the germline V gene, CDR1 is MDHEN and CDR2 is SYDVKM. Trimming removed 3 bases at V and 4 bases at J, with 6 bases between. This CDR3 reads CASSFTVTGELFF. CDR3 bases: TGTGCCAGCAGTTTTACTGTCACCGGGGAGCTGTTTTTT.